The 14 T cell receptor beta chains presented below share a single source sample, sequenced in a study of blood T cells in healthy people across ages. Combining a sample-barcoded 5' primer with a J-beta primer mix, a second PCR ran for about 6 to 11 cycles. TCRdb re-analysed the 5' RACE reads in MiXCR, keeping a single row per CDR3 protein. The sample has 1.5 million to 2 million distinct CDR3 sequences, 28% seen once; the top ten hold roughly 8.2%. The sample taken for sequencing was blood. These receptors originate from a woman aged 30 to 39 in good health.

This clonotype turned up a few times. The chain links TRBV5-1 to TRBJ1-1; tentatively, D is TRBD1 (5 bases). V lost 6 bases, J lost 0 bases, and 12 bases lay in between. This CDR3 has 14 residues. In germline, CDR1 is SGHRS, CDR2 YFSETQ. CDR3 DNA sequence: TGCGCCAGCAAGAGTGACAGCTTGAACACTGAAGCTTTCTTT. This codes for CASKSDSLNTEAFF.

The table lists this clonotype with a few counts. The chain is built from TRBV29-1 and TRBJ1-2, with TRBD1 matching 8 bases. CDR3 length equals 14 residues. Germline trimming cut 0 bases from V and 5 bases from J; bases unmatched to any gene: 5. Per the germline V gene, CDR1 is SQVTM and CDR2 is ANQGSEA. CDR3 DNA sequence: TGCAGCGTTGAAGAGACACAGGGGGGGTATGGCTACACCTTC. Protein sequence: CSVEETQGGYGYTF.

In this sample, this clonotype turned up once. The chain carries TRBV5-1 and TRBJ2-7, with TRBD2 matching 10 bases. CDR3 size: 14 residues. V lost 4 bases to trimming and J lost 1 base; unmatched junction nucleotides: 2. Germline CDR1 reads SGHRS; CDR2 reads YFSETQ. The DNA for the CDR3 is TGCGCCAGCAGCGGGACTAGCGTATCCTACGAGCAGTACTTC. Translated: CASSGTSVSYEQYF.

Concerning this clonotype itself: A read error may account for a junction end that differs from germline. J is TRBJ1-1 and V is TRBV29-1; the D is unclear. The germline CDR1 and CDR2 sequences are SQVTM and ANQGSEA. This CDR3 has 12 residues. The CDR3 coding sequence is TGTAGCGCCCCTAAGGGAACTGCCGAAGCTTTCTTT. This codes for CSAPKGTAEAFF.

In its sample, this clonotype was seen many times. The rearrangement links TRBV20-1 to TRBJ2-7; D assignment may be TRBD1 or TRBD2 (5 bases each). The length of the CDR3 is 14 residues. Germline lookup yields CDR1 DFQATT and CDR2 SNEGSKA (reference sequence). With 6 bases removed from V and 9 bases from J, the gap between germline ends came to 24 bases. The CDR3 protein is CSAIRGTSGDGQYF. The CDR3 region has the DNA TGCAGTGCGATTAGGGGAACGAGTGGGGACGGGCAGTACTTC.

This clonotype was detected a few times. The chain carries TRBV7-9 and TRBJ2-7, with D tentatively TRBD2 (6 bases). Per the germline V gene, CDR1 is SEHNR and CDR2 is FQNEAQ (reference sequence). CDR3 size: 14 residues. Trimming pared 5 bases from V and 1 base from J, leaving 12 bases between. The DNA for the CDR3 is TGTGCCAGCAGCGCAGGACTACGATCCTACGAGCAGTACTTC. Its protein is CASSAGLRSYEQYF.

V is TRBV6-5 and J is TRBJ2-7; tentatively, D is TRBD2 (5 bases). The ends were cut back, 6 bases at V and 0 bases at J, with 15 bases in the middle. The V gene's germline CDR1 is MNHEY and CDR2 SVGAGI. The CDR3 loop spans 15 amino acids. In DNA, the CDR3 is TGTGCCAGCAGCCGCCCTGGACTGCTCTCCTACGAGCAGTACTTC. This sequence encodes CASSRPGLLSYEQYF.

The chain employs TRBV7-9 and TRBJ2-7; D may correspond to TRBD1 or TRBD2 (5 bases each). V lost 6 bases and J lost 0, with 15 bases in between. CDR1 and CDR2 from the germline V gene are SEHNR and FQNEAQ (reference sequence). This CDR3 is built from 15 residues. This chain's CDR3 is CASSSPGLNSYEQYF. The DNA of the CDR3 is TGTGCCAGCAGTTCCCCGGGGCTGAACTCCTACGAGCAGTACTTC.

This clonotype was found a few times. The V gene is TRBV12-3 or TRBV12-4, the J gene TRBJ2-7; 8 nucleotides line up with TRBD2. This CDR3 has 15 amino acids. The V segment lost 6 bases and the J segment 0 bases; nucleotides outside the gene matches: 7. Here the CDR3 reads CASSPGGVSSYEQYF. CDR3 sequence (DNA): TGTGCCAGCAGCCCGGGGGGGGTCAGCTCCTACGAGCAGTACTTC.

The table lists this clonotype with many counts. CDR3 region: CSGTSGSGEQYF. CDR3 nucleotide sequence: TGCAGTGGGACTAGCGGGTCGGGCGAGCAGTACTTC. V gene TRBV29-1 combines with J gene TRBJ2-7, with 12 bases that match TRBD2. This CDR3 region has 12 residues. Germline CDR1 SQVTM, CDR2 ANQGSEA.

This clonotype was detected only a few times. The CDR3 DNA is TGTGCCAGCAGTTTCCCCAGGGTAAACCCCCCAGATACGCAGTATTTT. Protein product: CASSFPRVNPPDTQYF. The chain combines TRBV28 with TRBJ2-3; weak D call: TRBD1 (5 bases). Germline V CDR1 and CDR2: MDHEN, SYDVKM. Between the trimmed V and J ends, which lost 3 bases and 4 bases, there was a span of 17 bases. There are 16 residues in the CDR3.

This clonotype was counted only a few times. The chain joins TRBV10-3 to TRBJ2-1; tentatively, D is TRBD1 or TRBD2 (5 bases each). The CDR3 contains 13 residues. Trimming took off 0 bases at V and 7 bases at J, with 7 bases between the two ends. Germline V lookup: CDR1 ENHRY, CDR2 SYGVKD. The DNA for the CDR3 is TGTGCCATCAGTGAGTCGAGGGGTAATGAGCAGTTCTTC. It encodes CAISESRGNEQFF.

This sequence joins TRBV6-5 and TRBJ1-5; the D is unclear. V shed 5 bases and J shed 3 bases, with 8 bases lying between them. Germline V gene lookup returns CDR1 MNHEY and CDR2 SVGAGI. The CDR3 sequence is 13 residues long. CDR3: CASSTFSNQPQHF. The CDR3 nucleotides are TGTGCCAGCAGTACCTTTTCCAATCAGCCCCAGCATTTT.

This clonotype was detected many times. Relative to the germline gene, one junction end is altered; a read error may explain this. This chain connects TRBV27 to TRBJ2-7; D is uncertain. The length of the CDR3 is 14 residues. CDR1 MNHEY and CDR2 SMNVEV come from the germline V gene (reference sequence). CDR3 region: CASSLRPGSYEQYF. The DNA for the CDR3 is TGCGCCAGCAGCTTGCGCCCAGGTTCCTACGAGCAGTACTTC.